The 27 T cell receptor beta chains listed next were all sequenced from one sample in a study of T-cell memory formation after mild COVID-19. From the 5' RACE reads, TCRdb called clonotypes with MiXCR, one entry per CDR3 protein. The sample lists about 290,000 distinct CDR3 sequences, 15% occurring once. The sample taken for sequencing was PBMCs or a T cell subset sorted from them (not recorded which). Receptor source: a man younger than 35 who had mild COVID-19 (a few samples of this study predate the infection). Cell type and time point are not known.

The chain joins TRBV29-1 to TRBJ1-4; no firm D call. The CDR3 loop spans 13 amino acids. Germline values: CDR1 SQVTM, CDR2 ANQGSEA. The V end was cut by 3 bases, the J end by 5 bases, with 10 bases between. The CDR3 loop reads CSVEFRLNEKLFF. The CDR3 DNA sequence: TGCAGCGTTGAGTTCAGATTAAATGAAAAACTGTTTTTT.

This clonotype occurred a few times. The chain is built from TRBV6-6 and TRBJ1-5, with D possibly TRBD1 on 5 matching bases. The CDR3 consists of 16 residues. The V end lost 6 bases, the J end lost 4 bases, and 19 bases lay between the germline ends. From germline, CDR1 is MNHNY and CDR2 SVGAGI (reference sequence). Here the CDR3 reads CASRLLQGEGNQPQHF. CDR3 DNA: TGTGCCAGCAGACTTCTCCAAGGGGAAGGAAATCAGCCCCAGCATTTT.

The chain has TRBV9 and TRBJ1-6; D is possibly TRBD1 (5 bases). Deletions cut 1 base from V and 5 bases from J, with 7 bases between. CDR1 SGDLS and CDR2 YYNGEE come from the germline V gene. CDR3 size: 14 residues. The CDR3 nucleotides read TGTGCCAGCAGCGTACAGGGAGATAATTCACCCCTCCACTTT. Protein: CASSVQGDNSPLHF. Using reference TRBV9 and TRBJ1-6 for the parts outside the CDR3, the full variable domain is DSGVTQTPKHLITATGQRVTLRCSPRSGDLSVYWYQQSLDQGLQFLIQYYNGEERAKGNILERFSAQQFPDLHSELNLSSLELGDSALYFCASSVQGDNSPLHFGNGTRLTVT.

This clonotype was seen a few times. CDR3 amino acids: CASSLADRGKYGYTF. DNA for the CDR3: TGCGCCAGCAGCTTGGCGGACAGGGGGAAATATGGCTACACCTTC. The chain joins TRBV5-1 to TRBJ1-2; 10 bases agree with TRBD1. The V gene end was trimmed by 0 bases and the J gene end by 5 bases; junction bases not matched to a gene: 4. Germline values: CDR1 SGHRS, CDR2 YFSETQ. This CDR3 is 15 amino acids long.

A few counts support this clonotype. J is TRBJ2-3 and V is TRBV2; D not resolved. Trimming shortened V by 0 bases and J by 3 bases, and 7 bases separated the two germline ends. The length of the CDR3 is 14 residues. The germline gives CDR1 SNHLY, CDR2 FYNNEI. This chain's CDR3 is CASSEALRTDTQYF. The DNA for the CDR3 is TGTGCCAGCAGTGAAGCGCTGCGGACAGATACGCAGTATTTT.

V and J are TRBV4-2 and TRBJ2-7; TRBD1 matches at 7 bases. Trimming cost V 3 bases and J 3 bases; bases outside gene matches: 8. The CDR3 length is 15 residues. Germline values: CDR1 LGHNA, CDR2 YNFKEQ. Here the CDR3 DNA reads TGTGCCAGCAGCCAGGTGGACAGGACCTTCTACGAGCAGTACTTC. Translation: CASSQVDRTFYEQYF.

A few counts support this clonotype. The chain uses TRBV4-1 and TRBJ2-5; TRBD2 agrees at 12 bases. The CDR3 has 17 amino acids. Germline trimming cut 1 base from V and 4 bases from J; bases unmatched to any gene: 7. Germline V CDR1 and CDR2: MGHRA, YSYEKL. DNA of the CDR3: TGCGCCAGCAGCCAAGTTCCTAGCGGGGGGGCCGGAGAGACCCAGTACTTC. It codes for CASSQVPSGGAGETQYF.

The V call is TRBV7-3, the J call TRBJ2-1; possible D gene TRBD2, 6 bases. Per the germline V gene, CDR1 is SGHTA and CDR2 is FQGTGA. The length of the CDR3 is 18 residues. Trimming pared 4 bases from V and 0 bases from J, leaving 19 bases between. CDR3 region: CASSSSALALSSYNEQFF. CDR3 DNA: TGTGCCAGCAGCTCATCGGCCCTAGCGTTGTCCTCCTACAATGAGCAGTTCTTC.

The CDR3 DNA reads as TGCGCCAGCAGCTTGCAGTTTGGGGTTTACAATGAGCAGTTCTTC. Protein sequence: CASSLQFGVYNEQFF. This chain joins TRBV5-1 and TRBJ2-1; no clear D gene. The germline gives CDR1 SGHRS, CDR2 YFSETQ. Deletions cut 1 base from V and 4 bases from J, with 12 bases between. This CDR3 spans 15 amino acids.

The V gene is TRBV29-1, the J gene TRBJ2-1; D possibly corresponds to TRBD2 (6 bases). There are 16 residues in the CDR3. V lost 4 bases to trimming and J lost 8 bases, with 24 bases between them. Per germline, CDR1 SQVTM and CDR2 ANQGSEA. CDR3 bases: TGCAGCGTTGGGTCCGTCTCCGGGGGTGCCTTCGATGAGCAGTTCTTC. This gives the protein CSVGSVSGGAFDEQFF.

The chain combines TRBV7-9 with TRBJ2-1; D is possibly TRBD1 or TRBD2 (5 bases each). The CDR3 is 12 amino acids. V lost 5 bases and J lost 9, with 11 bases in between. Germline CDR1 reads SEHNR; CDR2 reads FQNEAQ (reference sequence). CDR3 nucleotides: TGTGCCAGCAGCAGGGACGCCTCTGAGCAGTTCTTC. Translation: CASSRDASEQFF. Drawing the rest from reference TRBV7-9 and TRBJ2-1, the complete variable domain is DTGVSQNPRHKITKRGQNVTFRCDPISEHNRLYWYRQTLGQGPEFLTYFQNEAQLEKSRLLSDRFSAERPKGSFSTLEIQRTEQGDSAMYLCASSRDASEQFFGPGTRLTVL.

The J gene is TRBJ2-5, the V gene TRBV7-8; D perhaps matches TRBD2 (6 bases). The ends were cut back, 6 bases at V and 5 bases at J, with 19 bases in the middle. Germline V gives CDR1 SGHVS, CDR2 FQNEAQ. The CDR3 has 15 residues. CDR3 nucleotide sequence: TGTGCCAGCAGTCAGAACGGCGGGGTCCCGGAGACCCAGTACTTC. It encodes CASSQNGGVPETQYF. Looking up the rest from reference TRBV7-8 and TRBJ2-5 gives the full variable domain: GAGVSQSPRYKVAKRGQDVALRCDPISGHVSLFWYQQALGQGPEFLTYFQNEAQLDKSGLPSDRFFAERPEGSVSTLKIQRTQQEDSAVYLCASSQNGGVPETQYFGPGTRLLVL.

This clonotype was picked up a small number of times. The V call is TRBV20-1, the J call TRBJ1-2; tentative D call: TRBD1 (6 bases). CDR1 and CDR2 from the germline V gene are DFQATT and SNEGSKA (reference sequence). This CDR3 is 14 amino acids long. V was clipped by 4 bases and J by 4 bases, with 16 bases between them. CDR3 sequence reads: CSAIIRDKGYGYTF. The CDR3 DNA sequence: TGCAGTGCTATTATCCGGGACAAAGGCTATGGCTACACCTTC.

The rearrangement uses TRBV5-1 and TRBJ2-1; the match to TRBD1 covers 8 bases. This CDR3 is 13 amino acids long. CDR1 SGHRS and CDR2 YFSETQ come from the germline V gene. J was trimmed by 8 bases and V by 4 bases; bases with no gene match: 5. The CDR3 nucleotides are TGCGCCAGCAGCCCGGACAGGGTAGATGAGCAGTTCTTC. Protein product: CASSPDRVDEQFF.

The gene calls are TRBV10-1 and TRBJ2-3; D ambiguous. Germline loops: CDR1 WNHNN, CDR2 SYGVQD (reference sequence). Trimming cost V 0 bases and J 7 bases, with 8 bases left between them. The CDR3 sequence is 13 residues long. The DNA for the CDR3 is TGCGCCAGCAGTGAGTCAGGGATAAATACGCAGTATTTT. Encoded protein: CASSESGINTQYF.

The chain links TRBV9 to TRBJ2-1; 8 nucleotides line up with TRBD1. Per germline, CDR1 SGDLS and CDR2 YYNGEE. The CDR3 totals 18 residues. The J segment lost 6 bases and the V segment lost 2 bases, leaving 16 bases of the junction unmatched. The CDR3 coding sequence is TGTGCCAGCAGCGTTAGCCTACCGGGACAGGCCACGGGCAATGAGCAGTTCTTC. This codes for CASSVSLPGQATGNEQFF.

This clonotype was recorded a few times. The chain carries TRBV20-1 and TRBJ2-7; 7 positions match TRBD2. The V gene's germline CDR1 is DFQATT and CDR2 SNEGSKA (reference sequence). This CDR3 is 13 amino acids long. Here the CDR3 reads CTPPGGTIYEQYV. The CDR3 DNA follows: TGCACCCCACCCGGGGGGACTATCTACGAGCAGTACGTC.

About this clonotype itself: The junction and the germline gene differ at one end; a read error may be behind it. The CDR3 protein is CASDAPDREAESQYF. Here the CDR3 DNA reads TGTGCTAGTGATGCCCCCGACAGGGAGGCAGAGTCCCAGTACTTC. The chain links TRBV12-5 to TRBJ2-5, with D perhaps TRBD1 (7 bases). CDR3 length equals 15 residues. CDR1 LGHNT and CDR2 FRNRAP come from the germline V gene.

This clonotype was picked up a small number of times. The CDR3 DNA is TGTGCCAGCAGCTTCCGGGACACCAACACAGATACGCAGTATTTT. Translated, it gives CASSFRDTNTDTQYF. J is TRBJ2-3 and V is TRBV7-2; D possibly corresponds to TRBD1 (6 bases). The CDR3 contains 15 residues. Germline values: CDR1 SGHTA, CDR2 FQGNSA. V was cut by 3 bases and J by 2 bases, with 12 bases left in between.

J is TRBJ1-2 and V is TRBV7-6, with TRBD1 matching 11 bases. The CDR3 extends over 16 amino acids. Trimming at V came to 2 bases and at J to 5 bases, leaving 7 bases not matched to a gene. CDR1 is SGHVS, CDR2 FNYEAQ, per germline. CDR3 region: CASSLLTGTGGYGYTF. The CDR3 nucleotides are TGTGCCAGCAGCTTACTTACAGGGACAGGGGGTTATGGCTACACCTTC.

This clonotype was counted ten times or more. This chain uses TRBV7-2 with TRBJ1-5; no reliable D call. There are 16 residues in the CDR3. Trimming removed 4 bases at V and 7 bases at J, with 20 bases between. CDR1 and CDR2 (germline): SGHTA, FQGNSA. The CDR3, as DNA: TGTGCCAGCAGCTCCCAGGCGTACGGGGTTGGACAGCCCCAGCATTTT. Its translation: CASSSQAYGVGQPQHF.

In its sample, this clonotype was seen a few times. The V gene is TRBV7-2, the J gene TRBJ2-3, with D hard to call. Per germline, CDR1 SGHTA and CDR2 FQGNSA. Trimming stripped 1 base from V and 7 bases from J, with 12 bases between. The CDR3 consists of 14 residues. The CDR3 loop is CASSLGYQPNTQYF. The CDR3 DNA is TGTGCCAGCAGCTTAGGGTACCAGCCAAATACGCAGTATTTT.

This rearrangement joins TRBV6-5 to TRBJ1-3; D unresolved. This CDR3 spans 15 amino acids. The ends were cut back, 8 bases at V and 4 bases at J, with 18 bases in the middle. The germline V gene encodes CDR1 MNHEY and CDR2 SVGAGI. The CDR3 reads CASRTLLRAGNTIYF. As DNA, the CDR3 is TGTGCCAGCCGAACCCTCTTACGGGCCGGAAACACCATATATTTT.

V is TRBV19 and J is TRBJ2-3; a weak D match, TRBD1 (6 bases). The CDR3 length is 14 residues. V was shortened by 5 bases and J by 2 bases, with 11 bases between the two germline ends. CDR1 and CDR2 (germline): LNHDA, SQIVND (reference sequence). The CDR3 DNA follows: TGTGCCAGTAGTCCCCAGGGGAACACAGATACGCAGTATTTT. Residues: CASSPQGNTDTQYF.

V and J are TRBV7-3 and TRBJ2-3, with no clear D. Germline CDR1 SGHTA, CDR2 FQGTGA. There are 14 residues in the CDR3. The V end was cut by 1 base, the J end by 2 bases, with 7 bases between. The CDR3 sequence: CASSLNAYTDTQYF. The CDR3, as DNA: TGTGCCAGCAGCTTAAATGCCTACACAGATACGCAGTATTTT.

This clonotype was seen a handful of times. This sequence joins TRBV4-2 and TRBJ2-7; 10 bases are a match to TRBD2. In germline, CDR1 is LGHNA, CDR2 YNFKEQ. V dropped 1 base and J dropped 4; count of bases not matched to a gene: 13. The CDR3 has 18 residues. CDR3 DNA: TGTGCCAGCAGCCAAGCGTGGACTAGCGGTTCCCCAGGTTACGAGCAGTACTTC. Its protein product is CASSQAWTSGSPGYEQYF.

V usage is TRBV6-1 and J usage is TRBJ2-3, with 7 nucleotides matching TRBD1. The V and J ends lost 6 bases and 4 bases, in that order; junction bases with no gene match: 7. The CDR3 is 14 amino acids. CDR1 and CDR2 from the germline V gene are MNHNS and SASEGT. CDR3 bases: TGTGCCAGCAGGCAGGGGGTGGGCGCAGATACGCAGTATTTT. This translates into CASRQGVGADTQYF.